A selection of T cell receptor beta chains follows, all from one sample in a study of CD8+ T cells in alopecia areata. TCRdb's copy holds only in-frame clones and misses some; the assay was immunoSEQ multiplex PCR. The repertoire holds about 200,000 clones, with more than 55% as singletons. The input for sequencing was CD4+ T cells sorted from blood, taken at week 4, from a patient treated with tofacitinib. The receptors come from a human donor with alopecia areata. Both conserved end residues are part of each CDR3. D genes are given only for firm matches. Clone size is given for some rows only: seen once, a few or many times, or a class if the clone is expanded.

>few|TRBV15|TRBD2|TRBJ2-5
TGTGCCACCAGCAGAGATCGCGGGGGGTTAGAGACCCAGTACTTC
CATSRDRGGLETQYF
>.|TRBV6-1|.|TRBJ2-7
TGTGCCAGCAGTGAAGACAGGAACTACGAGCAGTACTTC
CASSEDRNYEQYF
>.|TRBV23-1|.|TRBJ2-3
TGCGCCAGCAGCCGCAGGGGTACGCAGTATTTT
CASSRRGTQYF
>.|TRBV2|TRBD1|TRBJ2-7
TGTGCCAGCAAAGGACAGGGGGTTTCCTACGAGCAGTACTTC
CASKGQGVSYEQYF
>.|TRBV29-1|TRBD2|TRBJ2-5
TGCAGCGTCACCATCAGCGGGGGGGCGGAGACCCAGTACTTC
CSVTISGGAETQYF
>.|TRBV5-1|.|TRBJ2-3
TGCGCCAGCAGCGTCCTCCCCTCAGATACGCAGTATTTT
CASSVLPSDTQYF
>few|TRBV29-1|TRBD2|TRBJ2-5
TGCAGCGTCGGGACTAGCGTACAAGAGACCCAGTACTTC
CSVGTSVQETQYF
>.|TRBV29-1|.|TRBJ2-5
TGCAGCGTTGAAGATATGGGAGAGACCCAGTACTTC
CSVEDMGETQYF
>many|TRBV28|.|TRBJ1-5
TGTGCCAGCAGTAGTGACGGAAATCAGCCCCAGCATTTT
CASSSDGNQPQHF
>.|TRBV18|TRBD1|TRBJ2-5
TGTGCCAGCTCCCCGACAGGGCAAGAGACCCAGTACTTC
CASSPTGQETQYF
>.|TRBV28|TRBD1|TRBJ1-3
TGTGCCAGCAGCTTAATGACAGGGCCTGGAAACACCATATATTTT
CASSLMTGPGNTIYF
>.|TRBV30|TRBD1|TRBJ2-3
TGTGCCTGGAGTGCCCGGACAGGGGCCACAGATACGCAGTATTTT
CAWSARTGATDTQYF
>few|TRBV11-2|.|TRBJ2-5
TGTGCCAGCAGCTCAAACGGCCTAGCCGGGGAGACCCAGTACTTC
CASSSNGLAGETQYF
>.|TRBV15|.|TRBJ2-1
TGTGCCACCAGCAGAGATCTGGACAATGAGCAGTTCTTC
CATSRDLDNEQFF
>.|TRBV7-9|.|TRBJ2-5
TGTGCCAGCAGCCTACTCGGAGGCGGTACAGAGACCCAGTACTTC
CASSLLGGGTETQYF
>few|TRBV14|.|TRBJ1-1
TGTGCCAGCAGCACAGGGTGGAACACTGAAGCTTTCTTT
CASSTGWNTEAFF
>.|TRBV15|.|TRBJ1-2
TGTGCCACCAGCAGATCCGGGGTCGGCTATGGCTACACCTTC
CATSRSGVGYGYTF
>once|TRBV5-4|TRBD1|TRBJ1-2
TGTGCCAGCAGCTTGGTTGGACAGGGAAGCTACACCTTC
CASSLVGQGSYTF
>.|TRBV29-1|.|TRBJ2-3
TGCAGCGTTGATTTAGATGATCAAGATACGCAGTATTTT
CSVDLDDQDTQYF
>few|TRBV10-3|.|TRBJ2-3
TGTGCCATCAGCAGTCTCAACCCCACAGATACGCAGTATTTT
CAISSLNPTDTQYF
>.|TRBV29-1|TRBD1|TRBJ2-7
TGCAGCGTGGGGGACAGGGTTTGGTACGAGCAGTACTTC
CSVGDRVWYEQYF
>.|TRBV25-1|.|TRBJ1-5
TGTGCCAGCAGTCGGGGAAGTGAGCCCCAGCATTTT
CASSRGSEPQHF
>.|TRBV2|.|TRBJ2-5
TGTGCCAGCAGTGGAGTCGAGGGGTGGAAGACCCAGTACTTC
CASSGVEGWKTQYF
>.|TRBV9|.|TRBJ2-1
TGTGCCAGCAGCGTCACGACTAGAGGGTACAATGAGCAGTTCTTC
CASSVTTRGYNEQFF
>.|TRBV4-3|.|TRBJ1-2
TGCGCCAGCAGCCAAGGCGTAACAGGGCTATACTATGGCTACACCTTC
CASSQGVTGLYYGYTF